This T cell receptor beta chain was retrieved from a study of cytomegalovirus exposure and HLA in healthy donors. At the level of the study: The same platform was used for the 130 or so validation repertoires as for the approximately 730 first-cohort repertoires, as reported in a later analysis.

The table came from immunoSEQ multiplex PCR; TCRdb's copy has only in-frame clones and leaves some out. The sample holds 120,000 or so clones; roughly 84% are singletons and the top ten take 2.1%. Germline values: CDR1 MNHNS, CDR2 SASEGT. There are 15 residues in the CDR3. Unmatched junction bases numbered 5, after V lost 1 base and J lost 5 bases. Findings and caveats of the study: The study found most TCR sequences rare, yet found some public TCRs in many donors.

This clone has more than one count but fewer than ten. Its specificity is not known. What was sequenced was PBMCs. The chain has TRBV6-1 and TRBJ1-5; 7 nucleotides agree with TRBD1. This clonotype was sampled from a young woman in good health and CMV-seronegative. In DNA form, the CDR3 reads TGTGCCAGCAGTGAAGGGGCAGGGGGGCATCAGCCCCAGCATTTT. As protein: CASSEGAGGHQPQHF.